Presented here are 29 T cell receptor beta chains from one specimen sequenced in a study of beta chain features in type 1 diabetes. The investigators reverse transcribed all of the isolated RNA, so they sequenced expressed TCRB transcripts. TCRdb's copy holds only in-frame clones and misses some; the assay was immunoSEQ multiplex PCR. The data contain roughly 140,000 clones, approximately 52% of them seen just once; the ten biggest clones take up around 0.42%. Specimen: Tregs from blood. These receptors originate from a young man in good health.

This chain joins TRBV9 and TRBJ2-1, with a possible D match to TRBD2 (6 bases). The CDR3 is 16 residues long. Germline loops: CDR1 SGDLS, CDR2 YYNGEE. The germline V and J ends were trimmed by 1 base and 6 bases, with 17 bases remaining between them. The CDR3 DNA sequence: TGTGCCAGCAGCGTATTAGGACGGGAGATCGGCAATGAGCAGTTCTTC. Translated: CASSVLGREIGNEQFF.

This clone was seen a handful of times. The V call is TRBV4-3, the J call TRBJ2-7, with 12 bases lining up with TRBD2. V trimming: 1 base; J trimming: 6 bases; junction bases outside the gene matches: 13. The CDR3 totals 18 residues. Looked up from germline, CDR1 is LGHNA and CDR2 is YSLEER. The CDR3: CASSQGLAGAPGVGEQYF. The CDR3 nucleotides read TGCGCCAGCAGCCAAGGACTAGCGGGAGCCCCGGGGGTAGGCGAGCAGTACTTC.

This clone was detected only a few times. This chain joins TRBV28 and TRBJ1-1, with D perhaps TRBD1 (6 bases). The CDR3 is 13 amino acids. The germline gives CDR1 MDHEN, CDR2 SYDVKM. V lost 6 bases and J 5 bases, leaving 13 bases between the germline ends. CDR3 DNA sequence: TGTGCCAGCAGCCCGGGACACCAGACTGAAGCTTTCTTT. This gives the protein CASSPGHQTEAFF.

The chain uses TRBV5-4 and TRBJ2-5; 8 bases fit TRBD2. The CDR3 loop spans 17 amino acids. The V gene's germline CDR1 is SGHNT and CDR2 YYREEE (reference sequence). Germline trimming cut 0 bases from V and 1 base from J; bases unmatched to any gene: 8. DNA of the CDR3: TGTGCCAGCAGCTTGGCCCGAACTAGCGGTTTCCAAGAGACCCAGTACTTC. Translation: CASSLARTSGFQETQYF.

This clone was seen a handful of times. This chain links TRBV4-1 with TRBJ2-1, with 11 bases fitting TRBD1. Germline CDR1 is MGHRA and CDR2 is YSYEKL. The CDR3 length is 18 residues. V gave up 3 bases and J gave up 7 bases; unmatched junction bases: 14. The DNA of the CDR3 is TGCGCCAGCAGCCACCCGACCCTCTGGGACAGGGGGGCAAATGAGCAGTTCTTC. Protein sequence: CASSHPTLWDRGANEQFF.

This chain uses TRBV5-4 with TRBJ2-5; the match to TRBD2 covers 8 bases. The CDR3 has 16 residues. After removal of 5 bases from V and 1 base from J, the junction contained 10 bases not matched to a gene. Germline CDR1 and CDR2: SGHNT and YYREEE (reference sequence). CDR3 in amino acids: CASSQDLLAVQETQYF. For the CDR3, the DNA is TGTGCCAGCAGTCAAGACCTACTAGCGGTCCAAGAGACCCAGTACTTC.

The CDR3 bases are TGTGCCAGCAGCGTAGGAGGTGCTGCTGATACGCAGTATTTT. Its protein product is CASSVGGAADTQYF. This sequence joins TRBV7-3 and TRBJ2-3; a weak D match, TRBD2 (5 bases). Germline V gene sequence: CDR1 SGHTA, CDR2 FQGTGA. The V and J ends lost 5 bases and 6 bases respectively, with 15 bases between them. The CDR3 has 14 residues. The variable domain in full, with the rest retrieved from reference TRBV7-3 and TRBJ2-3, is GAGVSQTPSNKVTEKGKYVELRCDPISGHTALYWYRQSLGQGPEFLIYFQGTGAADDSGLPNDRFFAVRPEGSVSTLKIQRTERGDSAVYLCASSVGGAADTQYFGPGTRLTVL.

The rearrangement links TRBV7-9 to TRBJ1-2; 10 bases are shared with TRBD1. Germline CDR1 and CDR2: SEHNR and FQNEAQ (reference sequence). The CDR3 length is 16 residues. J gave up 3 bases and V 1 base, and 5 bases lay outside the gene matches. The CDR3, as DNA: TGTGCCAGCAGCTTAGGGGCCGGACAGGGGGACTATGGCTACACCTTC. Translation: CASSLGAGQGDYGYTF.

About this clone: This same CDR3 is encoded by further DNA sequences in the sample. J is TRBJ2-7 and V is TRBV10-3; D gene unclear. V was cut by 2 bases and J by 3 bases, with 8 bases left in between. The CDR3 covers 13 residues. Germline V CDR1 and CDR2: ENHRY, SYGVKD. CDR3 loop: CAISEMAFYEQYF. In DNA form, the CDR3 reads TGTGCCATCAGTGAGATGGCTTTCTACGAGCAGTACTTC.

This chain connects TRBV5-1 to TRBJ2-7; D possibly corresponds to TRBD2 (6 bases). Germline CDR1 SGHRS, CDR2 YFSETQ. The CDR3 runs to 13 residues. Trimming shortened V by 4 bases and J by 7 bases, and 15 bases separated the two germline ends. The CDR3 here is CASSTGGMREQYF. CDR3 DNA: TGCGCCAGCAGCACGGGCGGGATGCGAGAGCAGTACTTC.

J is TRBJ2-3 and V is TRBV30, with D uncertain. Trimming removed 5 bases from V and 5 bases from J, with 5 bases in between. This CDR3 region has 10 residues. Germline loops: CDR1 GTSNPN, CDR2 SVGIG (reference sequence). The CDR3 region is CAWAQDTQYF. The DNA of the CDR3 is TGTGCCTGGGCGCAAGATACGCAGTATTTT.

The V gene is TRBV19, the J gene TRBJ1-2, with D perhaps TRBD1 (6 bases). The CDR3 is 14 amino acids. V shed 2 bases and J shed 3 bases, with 10 bases lying between them. Germline loops: CDR1 LNHDA, CDR2 SQIVND (reference sequence). CDR3 protein: CASSITTGYYGYTF. The CDR3 bases are TGTGCCAGTAGTATAACTACAGGGTACTATGGCTACACCTTC.

This clone was recorded a few times. The J gene is TRBJ2-1, the V gene TRBV4-3; TRBD2 matches 12 bases. The V segment lost 1 base and the J segment 7 bases; nucleotides outside the gene matches: 8. Per the germline V gene, CDR1 is LGHNA and CDR2 is YSLEER. The CDR3 has 17 amino acids. CDR3 region: CASSQGLAGGQGNEQFF. CDR3 bases: TGCGCCAGCAGCCAAGGGCTAGCGGGGGGGCAAGGGAATGAGCAGTTCTTC.

This clone was recorded a few times. The V and J genes are TRBV27 and TRBJ2-7; TRBD1 matches at 8 bases. The V gene's germline CDR1 is MNHEY and CDR2 SMNVEV (reference sequence). The CDR3 extends over 16 amino acids. Trimming at V came to 2 bases and at J to 3 bases, leaving 9 bases not matched to a gene. The DNA of the CDR3 is TGTGCCAGCAGTTTAACCGGACAGGGAATCCTCTACGAGCAGTACTTC. This translates into CASSLTGQGILYEQYF.

This sequence joins TRBV27 and TRBJ1-2; 8 bases match TRBD1. Germline loops: CDR1 MNHEY, CDR2 SMNVEV (reference sequence). The V and J ends lost 3 bases and 4 bases, in that order; junction bases with no gene match: 4. There are 14 residues in the CDR3. The DNA for the CDR3 is TGTGCCAGCAGTTTCGACAGGGGAATCTATGGCTACACCTTC. Translation: CASSFDRGIYGYTF.

This clone was observed a few times. V usage is TRBV18 and J usage is TRBJ2-7; TRBD1 is a possible D gene (6 bases). Germline V lookup: CDR1 KGHSH, CDR2 LQKENI. This CDR3 has 13 amino acids. V was shortened by 1 base and J by 3 bases, with 7 bases between the two germline ends. The CDR3 region is CASSPRTDYEQYF. CDR3 nucleotides: TGTGCCAGCTCACCACGGACAGACTACGAGCAGTACTTC. Combining the CDR3 with reference TRBV18 and TRBJ2-7 gives the whole variable domain NAGVMQNPRHLVRRRGQEARLRCSPMKGHSHVYWYRQLPEEGLKFMVYLQKENIIDESGMPKERFSAEFPKEGPSILRIQQVVRGDSAAYFCASSPRTDYEQYFGPGTRLTVT.

The V and J genes are TRBV7-3 and TRBJ2-7; weak D call: TRBD1 (5 bases). Trimming pared 2 bases from V and 6 bases from J, leaving 11 bases between. CDR3 length: 13 residues. Germline V gives CDR1 SGHTA, CDR2 FQGTGA. The CDR3 sequence is CASSLFPGPEQYF. Here the CDR3 DNA reads TGTGCCAGCAGCTTATTTCCAGGGCCCGAGCAGTACTTC.

The chain combines TRBV9 with TRBJ2-6; possibly TRBD2 for D (6 bases). The CDR3 is 15 residues long. Trimming removed 4 bases at V and 4 bases at J, with 12 bases between. Germline loops: CDR1 SGDLS, CDR2 YYNGEE. The CDR3 sequence is CASSLGRPGANVLTF. The CDR3 nucleotides are TGTGCCAGCAGCCTTGGGAGGCCCGGGGCCAACGTCCTGACTTTC.

This clone was seen only a few times. The rearrangement links TRBV19 to TRBJ1-1; unclear D gene. CDR1 is LNHDA, CDR2 SQIVND, per germline (reference sequence). Trimming took off 6 bases at V and 7 bases at J, with 9 bases between the two ends. This CDR3 contains 11 residues. The CDR3 region has the DNA TGTGCCAGTAGACGAAGAGATGAAGCTTTCTTT. Protein product: CASRRRDEAFF.

The chain employs TRBV18 and TRBJ1-1; D is undetermined. This CDR3 region has 14 residues. V was pared by 0 bases and J by 7 bases, with 12 bases between. CDR1 is KGHSH, CDR2 LQKENI, per germline. DNA of the CDR3: TGTGCCAGCTCACCACCGAATATCGGGGATGAAGCTTTCTTT. Protein product: CASSPPNIGDEAFF. The full variable domain, its missing parts supplied by reference TRBV18 and TRBJ1-1, is NAGVMQNPRHLVRRRGQEARLRCSPMKGHSHVYWYRQLPEEGLKFMVYLQKENIIDESGMPKERFSAEFPKEGPSILRIQQVVRGDSAAYFCASSPPNIGDEAFFGQGTRLTVV.

Remarks on this clone: Other DNA sequences in the sample encode the same CDR3. The J gene is TRBJ1-1, the V gene TRBV18; 7 bases are a match to TRBD1. Germline CDR1 and CDR2: KGHSH and LQKENI. This CDR3 is built from 11 residues. Trimming cost V 3 bases and J 11 bases; bases outside gene matches: 3. CDR3 nucleotide sequence: TGTGCCAGCTCACCTGGACAGGAGGCTTTCTTT. Encoded protein: CASSPGQEAFF.

V and J are TRBV5-4 and TRBJ2-3; D unresolved. The CDR3 runs 14 residues. Trimming took off 2 bases at V and 0 bases at J, with 7 bases between the two ends. Germline loops: CDR1 SGHNT, CDR2 YYREEE (reference sequence). The CDR3, as DNA: TGTGCCAGCAGCTTCGGTTTTAGCACAGATACGCAGTATTTT. Translating it yields CASSFGFSTDTQYF.

The gene calls are TRBV30 and TRBJ1-1, with D hard to call. CDR1 and CDR2 (germline): GTSNPN, SVGIG (reference sequence). Trimming removed 8 bases at V and 6 bases at J, with 16 bases between. The CDR3 is made up of 12 amino acids. The CDR3 DNA follows: TGTGCCGGCGGACGGGCGGGAGCTGAAGCTTTCTTT. Amino acid sequence: CAGGRAGAEAFF.

Here the CDR3 reads CASKLESSKDTQYF. The CDR3 DNA reads TGTGCCAGCAAACTAGAGTCGTCAAAAGATACGCAGTATTTT. V usage is TRBV11-1 and J usage is TRBJ2-3; TRBD2 is a possible D gene (5 bases). Deletions cut 7 bases from V and 5 bases from J, with 16 bases between. The germline V gene has CDR1 SGHAT and CDR2 FQDESV (reference sequence). The CDR3 loop spans 14 amino acids.

The sample holds a few counts of this clone. The chain recombines TRBV28 with TRBJ2-2, with a possible D match to TRBD1 (5 bases). CDR1 is MDHEN, CDR2 SYDVKM, per germline. The CDR3 extends over 15 amino acids. Trimming stripped 2 bases from V and 1 base from J, with 8 bases between. CDR3 nucleotides: TGTGCCAGCAGTTTACCAGGGCAGAACACCGGGGAGCTGTTTTTT. It specifies CASSLPGQNTGELFF. Supplemented by reference TRBV28 and TRBJ2-2, the full variable domain reads DVKVTQSSRYLVKRTGEKVFLECVQDMDHENMFWYRQDPGLGLRLIYFSYDVKMKEKGDIPEGYSVSREKKERFSLILESASTNQTSMYLCASSLPGQNTGELFFGEGSRLTVL.

This clone was detected a few times. The J gene is TRBJ2-3, the V gene TRBV5-1; 10 bases agree with TRBD2. CDR3 size: 16 residues. Germline trimming cut 0 bases from V and 6 bases from J; bases unmatched to any gene: 7. Germline V gene data show CDR1 as SGHRS and CDR2 as YFSETQ. The CDR3 DNA reads as TGCGCCAGCAGCTTGGCCGGGCTAGCGGGGGTGGATACGCAGTATTTT. It yields the protein CASSLAGLAGVDTQYF.

This chain links TRBV18 with TRBJ1-2; TRBD1 is a possible D gene (6 bases). Per germline, CDR1 KGHSH and CDR2 LQKENI. The CDR3 sequence is 14 residues long. V shed 5 bases and J shed 9 bases, with 19 bases lying between them. The CDR3 DNA is TGTGCCAGCTCAGAGACAGGCGCCCCATGGAGCTACACCTTC. Its translation: CASSETGAPWSYTF.

The chain employs TRBV5-6 and TRBJ2-4; D might be TRBD2 (6 bases). In germline, CDR1 is SGHDT, CDR2 YYEEEE. The CDR3 runs 12 residues. Deletions cut 4 bases from V and 10 bases from J, with 12 bases between. CDR3: CASSPRGGIQYF. CDR3 coding DNA: TGTGCCAGCAGCCCAAGGGGAGGTATTCAGTACTTC.

This chain joins TRBV19 and TRBJ2-2; D is possibly TRBD2 (6 bases). CDR3 length: 14 residues. CDR1 and CDR2 from the germline V gene are LNHDA and SQIVND (reference sequence). Trimming pared 7 bases from V and 3 bases from J, leaving 12 bases between. CDR3 coding DNA: TGTGCCAGTAAGGCGGGGCCCTACACCGGGGAGCTGTTTTTT. Its protein is CASKAGPYTGELFF.